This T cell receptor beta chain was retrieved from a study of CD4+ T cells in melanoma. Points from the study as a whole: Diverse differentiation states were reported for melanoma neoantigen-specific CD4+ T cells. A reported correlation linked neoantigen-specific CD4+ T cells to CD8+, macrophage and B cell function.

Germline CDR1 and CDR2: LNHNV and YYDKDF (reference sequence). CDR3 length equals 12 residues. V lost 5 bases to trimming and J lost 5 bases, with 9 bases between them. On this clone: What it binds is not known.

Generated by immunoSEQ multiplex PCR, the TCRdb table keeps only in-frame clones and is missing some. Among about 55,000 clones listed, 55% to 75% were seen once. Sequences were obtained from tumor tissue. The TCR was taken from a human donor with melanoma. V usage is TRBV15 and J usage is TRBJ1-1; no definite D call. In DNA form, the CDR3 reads TGTGCCACCAGCGGCGGGGTAACTGAAGCTTTCTTT. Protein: CATSGGVTEAFF. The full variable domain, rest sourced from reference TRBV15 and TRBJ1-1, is DAMVIQNPRYQVTQFGKPVTLSCSQTLNHNVMYWYQQKSSQAPKLLFHYYDKDFNNEADTPDNFQSRRPNTSFCFLDIRSPGLGDTAMYLCATSGGVTEAFFGQGTRLTVV.